This TCR beta chain was retrieved from a study of vaccination and CD4 T cells after COVID-19. Study information: Roughly ten convalescent cases were mild and one was severe, and all had been SARS-CoV-2 positive by nasal swab PCR. Convalescent persons amounted to six males plus four females, two of whom were Hispanic. Study-wide points: In convalescent patients, a median approximately 83% of post-vaccine SARS-CoV-2-reactive clones appeared only after vaccination.

An Oncomine TCR Beta short-read assay was used to sequence the DNA from cultured CD4+ T cells. MiXCR, run by TCRdb on the PCR reads, gives a single entry per CDR3 protein. The sample lists under 15,000 distinct CDR3 sequences, 54% occurring once. Between the trimmed V and J ends, which lost 0 bases and 5 bases, there was a span of 4 bases. Germline V CDR1 and CDR2: DFQATT, SNEGSKA (reference sequence). This CDR3 comprises 11 residues. Indicated treatment: roughly ten-day PBMC culture with coronavirus spike peptide pools or control peptides (ViraFEST assay). It was with about 10 IU/ml IL-2 and around 9.3 ug/ml peptide pools that approximately 2 million PBMCs per well were cultured. This clonotype appeared a few times. Its antigen remains unidentified.

The source of this sequence is a human donor with COVID-19. The material was cultured CD4+ T cells from blood, obtained after SARS-CoV-2 vaccination. This chain joins TRBV20-1 and TRBJ1-2; D remains ambiguous. In DNA form, the CDR3 reads TGCAGTGCTAGAGAGGGTTATGGCTACACCTTC. It translates to CSAREGYGYTF.